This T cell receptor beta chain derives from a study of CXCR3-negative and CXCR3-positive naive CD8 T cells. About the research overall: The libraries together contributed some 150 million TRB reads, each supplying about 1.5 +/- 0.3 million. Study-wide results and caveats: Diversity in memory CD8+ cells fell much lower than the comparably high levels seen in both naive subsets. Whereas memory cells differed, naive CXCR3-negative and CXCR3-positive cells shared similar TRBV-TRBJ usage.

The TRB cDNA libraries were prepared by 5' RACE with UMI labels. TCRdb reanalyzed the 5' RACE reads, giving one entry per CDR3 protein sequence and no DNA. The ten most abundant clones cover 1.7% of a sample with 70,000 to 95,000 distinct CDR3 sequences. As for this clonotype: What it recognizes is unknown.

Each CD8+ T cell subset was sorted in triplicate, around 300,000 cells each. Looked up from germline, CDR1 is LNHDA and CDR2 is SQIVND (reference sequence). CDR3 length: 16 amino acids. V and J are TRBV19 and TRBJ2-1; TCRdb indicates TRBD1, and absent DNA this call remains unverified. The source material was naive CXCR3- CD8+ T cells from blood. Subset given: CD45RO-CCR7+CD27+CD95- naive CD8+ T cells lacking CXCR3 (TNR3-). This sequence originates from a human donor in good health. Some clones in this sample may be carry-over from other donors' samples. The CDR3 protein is CASSTRWGTAFGEQFF. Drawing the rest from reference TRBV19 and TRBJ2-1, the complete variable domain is DGGITQSPKYLFRKEGQNVTLSCEQNLNHDAMYWYRQDPGQGLRLIYYSQIVNDFQKGDIAEGYSVSREKKESFPLTVTSAQKNPTAFYLCASSTRWGTAFGEQFFGPGTRLTVL.